The source of this TCR beta chain is a study of cytomegalovirus exposure and HLA in healthy donors. Worth noting for this clone: Its matching antigen is unknown.

PCR involved 60 Vbeta and 13 Jbeta primers. Profiled with immunoSEQ multiplex PCR; TCRdb holds only in-frame clones, not every one. Its table records 170,000 or so clones. General study results and limits: An ancestry cluster, one associated with Asian ancestry, reportedly showed fewer N-insertions than the roughly 670-donor mean in a later analysis. Among CMV-associated TCR beta chains, most appeared HLA-restricted in a later analysis. Some highly shared sequence variants likely arose as a pipeline artifact.

CDR1 is SGHNT and CDR2 is YYREEE in the germline V gene (reference sequence). V gave up 3 bases and J gave up 3 bases; unmatched junction bases: 7. The CDR3 contains 17 residues. Input material: PBMCs. The source of this sequence is a man younger than 45 in good health and CMV-seronegative. The chain recombines TRBV5-4 with TRBJ2-6, with TRBD1 matching over 9 bases. The chain's CDR3 is CASSSDRGPVGANVLTF. CDR3 DNA sequence: TGTGCCAGCAGCTCGGACAGGGGTCCCGTTGGGGCCAACGTCCTGACTTTC.